The rows below give T cell receptor beta chains drawn from one sample of a study of identical twins. One entry per CDR3 protein, called by TCRdb with MiXCR from the 5' RACE reads. The sample lists approximately 94,000 distinct CDR3 sequences, 4.5% to 6.5% occurring once. The sequencing input was memory T cells sorted from blood. The receptor source for this set is a woman aged 45-65 years in good health. Each CDR3 is given without its conserved first and last residue. Each record gives: clone size, J gene, V gene, CDR3 protein. The listing skips clone size in some rows; elsewhere it reads once, few, many or a size class.

many,TRBJ1-1,TRBV28,ASVLGTSKAF
many,TRBJ1-5,TRBV28,ASLSGGASNQPQH
few,TRBJ2-5,TRBV5-8,ASSTGDRGLQETQY
-,TRBJ1-1,TRBV7-9,ASSLILGRMNTEAF
many,TRBJ2-5,TRBV24-1,ATSELAVGGTQY
few,TRBJ2-1,TRBV24-1,ATMETGRYNEQF
few,TRBJ1-2,TRBV3-1,ASRGVRGYT
-,TRBJ2-1,TRBV7-6,ASSFAGYNEQF
many,TRBJ1-2,TRBV20-1,SAILGQGSYGYT
many,TRBJ2-1,TRBV5-1,ASSSGTSENEQF
many,TRBJ2-1,TRBV12-3/TRBV12-4,ASSLEAGVGF
few,TRBJ2-3,TRBV20-1,SGVAGGVTDTQY
many,TRBJ2-5,TRBV24-1,ATSDPQGALGTETQY
many,TRBJ2-3,TRBV2,ASRGVAGVTDTQY
many,TRBJ2-1,TRBV6-5,ASSSRLAVYNEQF
many,TRBJ1-2,TRBV20-1,SARTGGGDYGYT
-,TRBJ1-1,TRBV11-2,ASSPRGGNTEAF
many,TRBJ2-7,TRBV12-3/TRBV12-4,ASSRSGSSYEQY
many,TRBJ2-1,TRBV10-1,ASSEFRGAGEQF
many,TRBJ2-3,TRBV4-1,ASSQVAREFADTQY
many,TRBJ2-1,TRBV7-9,ASSSRETGFGRRDYNEQF
many,TRBJ1-6,TRBV7-9,ASSPWTTNSPLH
many,TRBJ2-6,TRBV2,ASTIQGSGANVLT
-,TRBJ1-2,TRBV3-1,ASSLSLGIYGYT
few,TRBJ2-3,TRBV29-1,SVERLNTDTQY
few,TRBJ2-3,TRBV14,ASSQESWEGQQQY
many,TRBJ2-7,TRBV28,ASRVSSEQY
many,TRBJ2-2,TRBV5-5,ASSSSGTSGTGELF
many,TRBJ2-4,TRBV19,ATTGVNLNIQY
many,TRBJ2-2,TRBV2,ASSGGRTGELF
-,TRBJ2-2,TRBV14,ASSQIRGSGELF
many,TRBJ2-2,TRBV11-2,ASTQPPGTSQRRELF
many,TRBJ2-1,TRBV7-2,ASKLTASGGNEQF
many,TRBJ2-5,TRBV29-1,SVQVMGETQY
many,TRBJ2-5,TRBV7-2,ASSLGAGGKETQY
-,TRBJ2-3,TRBV4-1,ASSQDVGGVSGREGTQY
few,TRBJ2-5,TRBV20-1,SARPATGTSATKY
many,TRBJ2-1,TRBV5-6,ASSRGTSRNEQF
few,TRBJ2-7,TRBV6-5,ASSPLSGQGFYEQY
many,TRBJ2-7,TRBV3-1,ASSRIPVSYEQY
few,TRBJ1-6,TRBV28,ASRLGLRDSPLSPLH
many,TRBJ1-5,TRBV29-1,SVGSGGNQPQH
many,TRBJ1-4,TRBV7-9,ASSSPLQGGRTNEKLF
many,TRBJ2-2,TRBV29-1,SVGVGGGTGELF
many,TRBJ1-3,TRBV7-9,ASSLGNRDTIY
many,TRBJ2-3,TRBV20-1,SATGARSTDTQY
many,TRBJ1-3,TRBV5-1,ASSLAGTAEDTIY
many,TRBJ2-1,TRBV5-1,ASSDLDEQF
many,TRBJ2-1,TRBV6-1,ASSKNGPEQF
few,TRBJ2-7,TRBV5-1,ASSSLPTGLSYEQY
many,TRBJ2-3,TRBV13,ASSGRRVAGAQDTQY
many,TRBJ2-1,TRBV4-1,ASSAVYNEQF
-,TRBJ2-3,TRBV7-7,ASSLTAPDTQY
many,TRBJ2-5,TRBV9,ASSGGLAGLETQY